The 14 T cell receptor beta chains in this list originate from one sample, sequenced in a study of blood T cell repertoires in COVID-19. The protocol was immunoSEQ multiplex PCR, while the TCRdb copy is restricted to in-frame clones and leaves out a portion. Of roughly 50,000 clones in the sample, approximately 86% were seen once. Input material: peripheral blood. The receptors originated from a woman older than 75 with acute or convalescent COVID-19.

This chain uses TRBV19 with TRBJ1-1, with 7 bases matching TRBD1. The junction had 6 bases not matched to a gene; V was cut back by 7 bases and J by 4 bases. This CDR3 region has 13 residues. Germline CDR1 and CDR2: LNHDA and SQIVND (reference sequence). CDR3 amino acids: CASTDRVGTEAFF. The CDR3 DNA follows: TGTGCCAGTACCGACAGGGTGGGCACTGAAGCTTTCTTT.

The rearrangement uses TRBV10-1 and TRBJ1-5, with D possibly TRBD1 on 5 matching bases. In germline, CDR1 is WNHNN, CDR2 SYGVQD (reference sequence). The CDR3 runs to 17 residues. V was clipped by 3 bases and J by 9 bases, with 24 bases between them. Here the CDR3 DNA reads TGCGCCAGCAGTGACTCCCCCCCAGGGCCGCATCCTTGGCCCCAGCATTTT. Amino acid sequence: CASSDSPPGPHPWPQHF.

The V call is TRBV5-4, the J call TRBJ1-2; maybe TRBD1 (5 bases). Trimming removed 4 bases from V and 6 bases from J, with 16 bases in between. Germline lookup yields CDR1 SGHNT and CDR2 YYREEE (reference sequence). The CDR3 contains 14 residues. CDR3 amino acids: CASSPYGRGDGYTF. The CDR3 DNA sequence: TGTGCCAGCAGCCCCTACGGACGGGGGGATGGCTACACCTTC.

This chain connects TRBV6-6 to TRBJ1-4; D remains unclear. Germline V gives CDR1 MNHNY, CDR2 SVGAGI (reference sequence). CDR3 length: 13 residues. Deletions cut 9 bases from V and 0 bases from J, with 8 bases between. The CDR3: CARVAATNEKLFF. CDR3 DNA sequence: TGTGCCAGGGTCGCGGCAACTAATGAAAAACTGTTTTTT.

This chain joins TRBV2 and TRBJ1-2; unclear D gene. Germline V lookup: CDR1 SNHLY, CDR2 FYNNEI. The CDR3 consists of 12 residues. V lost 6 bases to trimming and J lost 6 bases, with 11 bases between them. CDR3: CASRQNLDGYTF. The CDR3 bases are TGTGCCAGCAGACAGAATCTGGATGGCTACACCTTC.

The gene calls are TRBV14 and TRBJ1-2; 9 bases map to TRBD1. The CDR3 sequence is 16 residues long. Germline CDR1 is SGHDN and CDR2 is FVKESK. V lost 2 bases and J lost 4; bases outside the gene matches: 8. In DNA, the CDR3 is TGTGCCAGCAGCCAAACCCCGGGACAGGGAACCTATGGCTACACCTTC. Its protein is CASSQTPGQGTYGYTF.

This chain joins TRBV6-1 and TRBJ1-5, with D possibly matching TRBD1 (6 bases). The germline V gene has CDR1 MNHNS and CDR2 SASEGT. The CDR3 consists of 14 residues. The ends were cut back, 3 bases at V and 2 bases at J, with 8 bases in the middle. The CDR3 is CASSDSGGNQPQHF. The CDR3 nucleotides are TGTGCCAGCAGTGATTCAGGGGGCAATCAGCCCCAGCATTTT.

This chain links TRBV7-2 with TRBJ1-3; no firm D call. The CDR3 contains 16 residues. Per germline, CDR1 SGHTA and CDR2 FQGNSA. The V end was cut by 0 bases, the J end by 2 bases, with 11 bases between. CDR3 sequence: CASSLAPGFTGNTIYF. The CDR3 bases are TGTGCCAGCAGCTTAGCGCCAGGCTTTACTGGAAACACCATATATTTT.

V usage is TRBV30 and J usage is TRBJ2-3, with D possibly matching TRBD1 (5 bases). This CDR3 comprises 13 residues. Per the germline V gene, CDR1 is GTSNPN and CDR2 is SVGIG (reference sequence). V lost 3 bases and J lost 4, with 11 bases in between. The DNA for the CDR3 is TGTGCCTGGAGCGCCTCCAGGGCAGATACGCAGTATTTT. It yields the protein CAWSASRADTQYF.

The CDR3 here is CASSIPQGEQPQHF. CDR3 in DNA: TGTGCCAGCAGTATCCCACAGGGGGAACAGCCCCAGCATTTT. The genes are TRBV28 and TRBJ1-5; TRBD1 matches at 8 bases. The trim removed 5 bases at V and 7 bases at J, leaving 7 bases unmatched. The CDR3 spans 14 residues. Germline V gives CDR1 MDHEN, CDR2 SYDVKM.

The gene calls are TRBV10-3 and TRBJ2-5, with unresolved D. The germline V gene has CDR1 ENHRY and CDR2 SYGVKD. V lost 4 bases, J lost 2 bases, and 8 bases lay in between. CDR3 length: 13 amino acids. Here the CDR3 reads CAISGEAQETQYF. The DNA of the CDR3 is TGTGCCATCAGTGGTGAAGCTCAAGAGACCCAGTACTTC.

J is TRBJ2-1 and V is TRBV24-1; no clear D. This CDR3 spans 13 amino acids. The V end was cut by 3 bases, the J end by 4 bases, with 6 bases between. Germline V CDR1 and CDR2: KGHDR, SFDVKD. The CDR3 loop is CATSDPNYNEQFF. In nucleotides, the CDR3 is TGTGCCACCAGTGATCCCAATTACAATGAGCAGTTCTTC.

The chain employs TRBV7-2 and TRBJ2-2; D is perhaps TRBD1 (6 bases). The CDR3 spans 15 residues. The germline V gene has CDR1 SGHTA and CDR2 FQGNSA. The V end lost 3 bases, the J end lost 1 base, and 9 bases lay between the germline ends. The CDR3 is CASSLRTVNTGELFF. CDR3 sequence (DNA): TGTGCCAGCAGCTTGAGGACAGTGAACACCGGGGAGCTGTTTTTT.

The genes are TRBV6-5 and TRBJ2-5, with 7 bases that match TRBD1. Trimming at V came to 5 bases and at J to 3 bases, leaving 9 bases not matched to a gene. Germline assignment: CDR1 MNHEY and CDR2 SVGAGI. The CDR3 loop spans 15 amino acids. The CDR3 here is CASSPGQAEEETQYF. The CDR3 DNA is TGTGCCAGCAGTCCCGGACAGGCCGAGGAAGAGACCCAGTACTTC.